In its sample, the clone carrying this T cell receptor beta chain was seen many times. Its antigen is currently unknown. Deletions cut 4 bases from V and 5 bases from J, with 26 bases between. The CDR3 extends over 18 amino acids. Germline values: CDR1 MNHNS, CDR2 SASEGT. Subjects with ophthalmopathy showed a Clinical Activity Score no lower than 3, a NOSPECS grade no lower than 4, and a duration shorter than 3 months. The study excluded patients with uncontrolled infection, other autoimmune disease, pregnancy or lactation. This sample is part of a study of T cells in Graves' hyperthyroidism and ophthalmopathy. Across the whole study: Pretreatment peripheral blood was obtained at initial diagnosis.

Findings of the study overall: Among clonotypes expanded in thyroid above 0.001, most were also found in blood.

TCR beta CDR3 sequences were amplified from RNA transcripts. An initial round of RT-PCR targeting the TCR CDR3 relied on the HTBI primer set. Each CDR3 protein is one row after TCRdb ran MiXCR on the multiplex PCR reads. The profile shows some 340,000 distinct CDR3 sequences, roughly an eighth of them singletons. This chain uses TRBV6-1 with TRBJ2-5; either TRBD1 or TRBD2 may supply D (7 bases each). The sequenced sample was blood. The source is a woman aged 40-49 years with Graves' ophthalmopathy. The CDR3 protein is CASSVGSLRGGLGETQYF. For the CDR3, the DNA is TGTGCCAGCAGTGTAGGGTCGCTCAGGGGGGGCTTGGGTGAGACCCAGTACTTC.